These 27 T cell receptor beta chains were all obtained from the same sample, sequenced in a study of blood T cell repertoires in COVID-19. The data were produced by immunoSEQ multiplex PCR, yet TCRdb's version contains in-frame clones alone and is incomplete. The sample includes around 80,000 clones, 65% to 90% of them seen just once. Sequencing used peripheral blood. The source is a man in his fifties with COVID-19, enrolled during active disease.

The rearrangement uses TRBV5-1 and TRBJ2-1, with D possibly matching TRBD1 (6 bases). Germline V gives CDR1 SGHRS, CDR2 YFSETQ. Between the trimmed V and J ends, which lost 4 bases and 4 bases, there was a span of 18 bases. The CDR3 loop spans 16 amino acids. The CDR3 here is CASSIQTGGGYNEQFF. The CDR3 DNA is TGCGCCAGCAGCATCCAGACAGGTGGGGGTTACAATGAGCAGTTCTTC.

The V gene is TRBV7-2, the J gene TRBJ2-7; TRBD1 matches 9 bases. Trimming at V came to 4 bases and at J to 4 bases, leaving 5 bases not matched to a gene. Germline V gives CDR1 SGHTA, CDR2 FQGNSA. The CDR3 totals 14 residues. Here the CDR3 reads CASSWGQGPYEQYF. The CDR3 nucleotides are TGTGCCAGCAGCTGGGGACAGGGCCCTTACGAGCAGTACTTC.

On this clone: At one end, the junction sequence differs from germline, possibly due to a read error. The rearrangement uses TRBV7-7 and TRBJ2-5; possible D gene TRBD1, 6 bases. This CDR3 is built from 13 residues. Looked up from germline, CDR1 is SSHAT and CDR2 is FNYEAQ (reference sequence). The CDR3: CASSLGGEETQYF. The CDR3 DNA is TGTGCTAGCAGCTTAGGGGGAGAAGAGACCCAGTACTTC.

V and J are TRBV10-3 and TRBJ1-1; 7 positions agree with TRBD1. The CDR3 consists of 16 residues. Germline lookup yields CDR1 ENHRY and CDR2 SYGVKD. J gave up 0 bases and V 7 bases, and 11 bases lay outside the gene matches. CDR3 loop: CAIKEEGARVNTEAFF. Written as DNA, the CDR3 is TGTGCCATCAAGGAGGAGGGGGCGAGGGTGAACACTGAAGCTTTCTTT.

The CDR3 DNA reads as TGTGCCAGCAGTTACTCTCGGACAGCCAATCAGCCCCAGCATTTT. Protein: CASSYSRTANQPQHF. This chain uses TRBV6-5 with TRBJ1-5; possible D gene TRBD1, 6 bases. With 0 bases removed from V and 3 bases from J, the gap between germline ends came to 9 bases. Per germline, CDR1 MNHEY and CDR2 SVGAGI. This CDR3 is built from 15 residues.

This clone showed up just once. The J gene is TRBJ2-1, the V gene TRBV29-1, with 11 positions matching TRBD2. With V trimmed by 6 bases and J by 4 bases, 14 bases remained unmatched. CDR3 length: 17 amino acids. Germline V lookup: CDR1 SQVTM, CDR2 ANQGSEA. This CDR3 is CSVGQAGGLADYNEQFF. CDR3 bases: TGCAGCGTGGGACAGGCGGGGGGACTAGCGGATTACAATGAGCAGTTCTTC.

The rearrangement joins TRBV6-5 to TRBJ1-2, with D maybe TRBD1 (6 bases). Trimming stripped 4 bases from V and 8 bases from J, with 17 bases between. CDR3 size: 14 residues. CDR1 and CDR2 (germline): MNHEY, SVGAGI. Here the CDR3 reads CASSSSTGLTGYTF. For the CDR3, the DNA is TGTGCCAGCAGTTCCTCAACAGGGTTAACCGGCTACACCTTC.

In this sample, this clone turned up once. The V and J genes are TRBV18 and TRBJ2-1; TRBD1 matches at 10 bases. Trimming at V came to 3 bases and at J to 7 bases, leaving 6 bases not matched to a gene. This CDR3 comprises 15 residues. Germline V lookup: CDR1 KGHSH, CDR2 LQKENI. The CDR3 here is CASSPLGQGMNEQFF. CDR3 DNA: TGTGCCAGCTCACCGCTGGGACAGGGGATGAATGAGCAGTTCTTC.

The chain carries TRBV20-1 and TRBJ2-6, with TRBD1 identical over 7 bases. This CDR3 region has 15 residues. V was pared by 3 bases and J by 1 base, with 3 bases of the junction left unmatched. Germline V gene sequence: CDR1 DFQATT, CDR2 SNEGSKA (reference sequence). The CDR3 protein is CSASNRGSGANVLTF. In DNA, the CDR3 is TGCAGTGCTAGTAACAGGGGATCTGGGGCCAACGTCCTGACTTTC.

The chain carries TRBV11-2 and TRBJ1-5, with TRBD1 identical over 8 bases. J gave up 6 bases and V 5 bases, and 18 bases lay outside the gene matches. Germline assignment: CDR1 SGHAT and CDR2 FQNNGV. The length of the CDR3 is 18 residues. The CDR3 is CASSPGGAGGLRGQPQHF. In DNA, the CDR3 is TGTGCCAGCAGCCCCGGCGGGGCAGGGGGCTTAAGGGGTCAGCCCCAGCATTTT.

Regarding this clone: Within the sample, other DNA sequences also encode this same CDR3. The J gene is TRBJ2-3, the V gene TRBV6-4; no clear D gene. Per the germline V gene, CDR1 is MRHNA and CDR2 is SNTAGT. V lost 0 bases, J lost 0 bases, and 7 bases lay in between. The length of the CDR3 is 15 residues. The CDR3 sequence: CASSDSGGSTDTQYF. The CDR3, as DNA: TGTGCCAGCAGTGACTCCGGCGGAAGCACAGATACGCAGTATTTT.

This clone came up once. The chain uses TRBV24-1 and TRBJ1-5; unclear D gene. The CDR3 spans 14 residues. V was shortened by 5 bases and J by 4 bases, with 11 bases between the two germline ends. From germline, CDR1 is KGHDR and CDR2 SFDVKD. This chain's CDR3 is CATSVPGSNQPQHF. The CDR3 bases are TGTGCCACCAGTGTCCCCGGGTCAAATCAGCCCCAGCATTTT.

This clone was seen only once. CDR3 in amino acids: CASSVEIGGSNEKLFF. CDR3 coding DNA: TGTGCCAGCAGCGTAGAAATTGGAGGCTCTAATGAAAAACTGTTTTTT. The chain carries TRBV9 and TRBJ1-4; no definite D call. Trimming pared 0 bases from V and 3 bases from J, leaving 12 bases between. The length of the CDR3 is 16 residues. Germline lookup yields CDR1 SGDLS and CDR2 YYNGEE.

This chain links TRBV30 with TRBJ2-7; weak D call: TRBD1 (6 bases). CDR1 and CDR2 from the germline V gene are GTSNPN and SVGIG (reference sequence). The V end was cut by 1 base, the J end by 1 base, with 17 bases between. This CDR3 has 16 residues. CDR3 nucleotides: TGTGCCTGGAGTGGAGGGAATAGGACAGTATCCTACGAGCAGTACTTC. As protein: CAWSGGNRTVSYEQYF.

A few counts support this clone. This sequence joins TRBV6-5 and TRBJ1-5, with D tentatively TRBD1 (5 bases). V shed 6 bases and J shed 3 bases, with 12 bases lying between them. The CDR3 extends over 14 amino acids. Germline V CDR1 and CDR2: MNHEY, SVGAGI. The CDR3 is CASSRRQTNQPQHF. The CDR3, as DNA: TGTGCCAGCAGCCGTAGACAGACCAATCAGCCCCAGCATTTT.

The chain joins TRBV6-5 to TRBJ1-1; 8 bases agree with TRBD1. Per the germline V gene, CDR1 is MNHEY and CDR2 is SVGAGI. J gave up 0 bases and V 7 bases, and 1 base lay outside the gene matches. The CDR3 length is 13 residues. This CDR3 reads CASNRGMNTEAFF. In DNA form, the CDR3 reads TGTGCCAGCAACAGGGGGATGAACACTGAAGCTTTCTTT.

V and J are TRBV23-1 and TRBJ1-5; TRBD1 matches at 10 bases. TRBV23-1 is flagged as an ORF with uncertain function. V shed 0 bases and J 7 bases; nucleotides not matched to a gene: 9. The CDR3 runs to 17 residues. CDR3 in DNA: TGCGCCAGCAGTCAATCAGTAGCGGACAGGGGGAACCAGCCCCAGCATTTT. It yields the protein CASSQSVADRGNQPQHF.

The chain employs TRBV4-1 and TRBJ1-2; D unclear. This CDR3 contains 15 residues. Trimming shortened V by 0 bases and J by 5 bases, and 13 bases separated the two germline ends. CDR1 is MGHRA, CDR2 YSYEKL, per germline. CDR3 loop: CASSQDSRSAYGYTF. In nucleotides, the CDR3 is TGCGCCAGCAGCCAAGATTCCAGGTCGGCGTATGGCTACACCTTC.

In its sample, this clone was seen once. The V call is TRBV24-1, the J call TRBJ1-5; no definite D call. V lost 1 base to trimming and J lost 3 bases, with 18 bases between them. Per germline, CDR1 KGHDR and CDR2 SFDVKD. This CDR3 comprises 18 residues. The CDR3 DNA reads TGTGCCACCAGTGATTTTGAGAGTTCCAGCGAATCCAATCAGCCCCAGCATTTT. Amino acids: CATSDFESSSESNQPQHF.

The V call is TRBV28, the J call TRBJ1-2, with D perhaps TRBD1 (6 bases). V shed 6 bases and J shed 5 bases, with 22 bases lying between them. The CDR3 is made up of 16 amino acids. Germline V gives CDR1 MDHEN, CDR2 SYDVKM. The CDR3 is CASSQGGSRQIYGYTF. In DNA, the CDR3 is TGTGCCAGCAGCCAAGGGGGTAGTCGGCAGATATATGGCTACACCTTC.

The chain links TRBV5-4 to TRBJ2-5; TRBD2 agrees at 8 bases. Losses at the gene ends were 3 bases for V and 7 bases for J; bases not matched to a gene: 8. CDR1 and CDR2 (germline): SGHNT, YYREEE (reference sequence). This CDR3 comprises 14 residues. The DNA of the CDR3 is TGTGCCAGCAGCTCGCCGGGACTAGGGAGGACCCAGTACTTC. It yields the protein CASSSPGLGRTQYF.

The CDR3: CASSLYPIRLTASDTQYF. CDR3 nucleotide sequence: TGTGCCAGCAGTTTATATCCCATCCGACTGACGGCATCAGATACGCAGTATTTT. The J gene is TRBJ2-3, the V gene TRBV28; unclear D gene. Trimming removed 1 base from V and 4 bases from J, with 21 bases in between. CDR3 length: 18 amino acids. Germline CDR1 MDHEN, CDR2 SYDVKM.

The CDR3 loop is CASSLDGRTDSPLHF. The CDR3 coding sequence is TGCGCCAGCAGCTTGGACGGACGGACAGATTCACCCCTCCACTTT. The chain has TRBV5-1 and TRBJ1-6; perhaps TRBD1 as D (6 bases). The CDR3 extends over 15 amino acids. Looked up from germline, CDR1 is SGHRS and CDR2 is YFSETQ. The V end lost 0 bases, the J end lost 8 bases, and 12 bases lay between the germline ends.

The chain couples TRBV19 to TRBJ2-7; possibly TRBD2 for D (6 bases). The CDR3 sequence is 16 residues long. Germline CDR1 reads LNHDA; CDR2 reads SQIVND (reference sequence). The ends were cut back, 2 bases at V and 3 bases at J, with 17 bases in the middle. CDR3 in amino acids: CASSIRAGQGFYEQYF. The CDR3 DNA reads TGTGCCAGTAGTATAAGGGCGGGGCAGGGATTCTACGAGCAGTACTTC. Looking up the rest from reference TRBV19 and TRBJ2-7 gives the full variable domain: DGGITQSPKYLFRKEGQNVTLSCEQNLNHDAMYWYRQDPGQGLRLIYYSQIVNDFQKGDIAEGYSVSREKKESFPLTVTSAQKNPTAFYLCASSIRAGQGFYEQYFGPGTRLTVT.

About this clone itself: A much larger clone lies one base from this, so it may be a read error. The CDR3: CATSLAGGNTGELFF. The DNA of the CDR3 is TGTGCCACCAGCTTAGCGGGAGGGAACACCGGGGAGCTGTTTTTT. The chain links TRBV24-1 to TRBJ2-2, with TRBD2 identical over 10 bases. This CDR3 is built from 15 residues. Trimming at V came to 7 bases and at J to 1 base, leaving 2 bases not matched to a gene. CDR1 and CDR2 (germline): KGHDR, SFDVKD.

The chain employs TRBV2 and TRBJ2-5; 7 nucleotides agree with TRBD2. J gave up 5 bases and V 7 bases, and 7 bases lay outside the gene matches. Germline V CDR1 and CDR2: SNHLY, FYNNEI. The length of the CDR3 is 13 residues. This CDR3 reads CASMGGPKETQYF. DNA for the CDR3: TGTGCCAGCATGGGAGGGCCGAAGGAGACCCAGTACTTC.

This CDR3 reads CASSQSGEQYF. The CDR3 nucleotides read TGTGCCAGCAGCCAGTCGGGCGAGCAGTACTTC. This chain joins TRBV3-1 (or the pseudogene TRBV3-2) and TRBJ2-7; D not certain. The CDR3 consists of 11 residues. V was cut by 3 bases and J by 6 bases, with 6 bases left in between. CDR1 is LGHDT, CDR2 YNNKEL, per germline (reference sequence).